These T cell receptor beta chains were read from a single sample in a study of blood T cell repertoires in COVID-19. TCRdb keeps only in-frame clones here, not all; method: immunoSEQ multiplex PCR. The data hold 250,000 to 300,000 clones, with roughly 90% observed a single time. Sample: peripheral blood. Source of these receptors: a woman in her 30s with COVID-19, enrolled during active disease. Each CDR3 is given with its conserved first and last residue. D genes are given only for firm matches. Size is stated for part of the rows, as once, few or many counts, or as a class when the clone is expanded.

clone_size,v_call,cdr3_length,d_call,j_call,cdr3_aa,cdr3_nt
few,TRBV4-1,15,.,TRBJ2-3,CASSQAGVLTDTQYF,TGCGCCAGCAGCCAAGCGGGAGTCCTCACAGATACGCAGTATTTT
.,TRBV29-1,13,TRBD2,TRBJ2-3,CSGDGGRGDTQYF,TGCAGCGGTGACGGCGGGAGAGGTGATACGCAGTATTTT
few,TRBV4-3,16,TRBD1,TRBJ1-1,CASSQGQGAGNTEAFF,TGCGCCAGCAGCCAGGGACAGGGGGCGGGGAACACTGAAGCTTTCTTT
.,TRBV4-3,17,TRBD1,TRBJ1-1,CASSQERDGTGNTEAFF,TGCGCCAGCAGCCAAGAGAGGGATGGGACAGGAAACACTGAAGCTTTCTTT
.,TRBV10-1,15,.,TRBJ2-1,CASSESTGRNNEQFF,TGCGCCAGCAGTGAGTCGACGGGGAGGAACAATGAGCAGTTCTTC
.,TRBV14,15,.,TRBJ1-1,CASSQDFGVWAEAFF,TGTGCCAGCAGCCAAGATTTCGGAGTGTGGGCTGAAGCTTTCTTT
.,TRBV24-1,17,TRBD1,TRBJ2-3,CATSDWDSPASTDTQYF,TGTGCCACCAGTGATTGGGACAGCCCGGCTAGCACAGATACGCAGTATTTT
.,TRBV27,13,TRBD1,TRBJ1-1,CATMGQLNTEAFF,TGTGCCACCATGGGACAGCTGAACACTGAAGCTTTCTTT
.,TRBV5-8,9,.,TRBJ1-1,CASTPGLFF,TGTGCCAGCACCCCGGGGTTATTCTTT
.,TRBV18,15,.,TRBJ2-5,CASSPGVRGEETQYF,TGTGCCAGCTCACCAGGAGTCAGGGGGGAAGAGACCCAGTACTTC
few,TRBV28,17,.,TRBJ1-4,CASSDYPSGGHNEKLFF,TGTGCCAGCAGTGACTACCCGAGTGGCGGTCATAATGAAAAACTGTTTTTT
.,TRBV5-1,15,.,TRBJ1-6,CASSLASRGGSPLHF,TGCGCCAGCAGCTTGGCATCGAGGGGGGGTTCACCCCTCCACTTT
.,TRBV25-1,15,.,TRBJ1-3,CASSVRGGTGNTIYF,TGTGCCAGCAGTGTCCGCGGGGGAACTGGAAACACCATATATTTT
once,TRBV6-2/TRBV6-3,16,.,TRBJ2-7,CASSYSRQRGHYEQYF,TGTGCCAGCAGTTACTCGAGGCAGCGGGGACACTACGAGCAGTACTTC
.,TRBV5-4,14,.,TRBJ1-1,CASSLDQGPAEAFF,TGTGCCAGCAGCTTGGATCAGGGGCCGGCTGAAGCTTTCTTT
.,TRBV6-2/TRBV6-3,13,.,TRBJ1-2,CASSRGGIYGYTF,TGTGCCAGCAGTCGCGGCGGGATCTATGGCTACACCTTC
few,TRBV7-9,15,TRBD1,TRBJ1-5,CASTRGTGNNQPQHF,TGTGCCAGCACCCGCGGGACAGGGAACAATCAGCCCCAGCATTTT
.,TRBV28,15,TRBD1,TRBJ1-5,CASSLGSGGNQPQHF,TGTGCCAGCAGTTTAGGGTCAGGGGGGAATCAGCCCCAGCATTTT
once,TRBV7-3,14,.,TRBJ2-7,CASSLKVGAYEQYF,TGTGCCAGCAGCTTAAAAGTCGGAGCCTACGAGCAGTACTTC
few,TRBV7-9,14,.,TRBJ1-4,CASSLRGSNEKLFF,TGTGCCAGCAGCCTCAGGGGTTCTAATGAAAAACTGTTTTTT
.,TRBV3-1/TRBV3-2,15,TRBD2,TRBJ2-1,CASSRAGGIYNEQFF,TGTGCCAGCAGCCGAGCGGGAGGGATCTACAATGAGCAGTTCTTC
.,TRBV28,15,.,TRBJ1-1,CASSVMGRVDTEAFF,TGTGCCAGCAGCGTTATGGGGAGAGTGGACACTGAAGCTTTCTTT
.,TRBV28,16,TRBD2,TRBJ2-1,CASSLTGTSVYNEQFF,TGTGCCAGCAGTTTAACCGGGACTAGCGTTTATAATGAGCAGTTCTTC
.,TRBV6-4,16,TRBD2,TRBJ2-1,CASSEAGLATADEQFF,TGTGCCAGCAGTGAGGCCGGACTAGCGACAGCGGATGAGCAGTTCTTC
.,TRBV4-2,16,TRBD2,TRBJ2-7,CASRPRLAGGTYEQYF,TGTGCCAGCAGGCCCCGATTAGCGGGAGGCACCTACGAGCAGTACTTC
.,TRBV6-5,14,.,TRBJ1-2,CASSYLDAAYGYTF,TGTGCCAGCAGTTACCTAGACGCGGCATATGGCTACACCTTC
few,TRBV24-1,14,.,TRBJ1-2,CATRGARDNYGYTF,TGTGCCACCAGGGGGGCCAGGGACAACTATGGCTACACCTTC
.,TRBV10-3,14,TRBD1,TRBJ1-2,CAIRPGTGYYGYTF,TGTGCCATCCGTCCCGGGACAGGGTACTATGGCTACACCTTC
.,TRBV2,14,TRBD1,TRBJ1-1,CASRTPRDRSEAFF,TGTGCCAGCAGGACGCCCAGGGACAGATCTGAAGCTTTCTTT
.,TRBV7-6,16,.,TRBJ2-7,CASSPEGTSRIREQYF,TGTGCCAGCAGCCCAGAGGGTACTAGCCGTATTCGGGAGCAGTACTTC
once,TRBV18,12,.,TRBJ2-4,CASSPGTYIQYF,TGTGCCAGCTCACCAGGGACTTACATTCAGTACTTC
once,TRBV7-9,15,TRBD1,TRBJ1-1,CASSSYRGRNTEAFF,TGTGCCAGCAGCTCTTACAGGGGGAGGAACACTGAAGCTTTCTTT
.,TRBV6-6,14,TRBD1,TRBJ1-5,CASSYRGQGQPQHF,TGTGCCAGCAGTTACAGGGGGCAGGGTCAGCCCCAGCATTTT
few,TRBV28,12,.,TRBJ1-1,CASTYAGTEAFF,TGTGCCAGCACCTACGCTGGCACTGAAGCTTTCTTT
.,TRBV2,15,TRBD2,TRBJ2-2,CASSDGLAGTGELFF,TGTGCCAGCAGCGATGGACTAGCGGGGACCGGGGAGCTGTTTTTT
.,TRBV29-1,13,.,TRBJ1-2,CSVSGVGDGGYTF,TGCAGCGTTTCTGGGGTAGGGGATGGCGGCTACACCTTC
.,TRBV6-5,13,TRBD1,TRBJ2-1,CASSLIQGWEQFF,TGTGCCAGCAGCCTTATACAGGGGTGGGAGCAGTTCTTC